The 30 T cell receptor beta chains reported below all come from one sample, sequenced in a study of blood T cell repertoires in COVID-19. The protocol was immunoSEQ multiplex PCR, while the TCRdb copy is restricted to in-frame clones and leaves out a portion. The sample lists 150,000 or so clones; more than 80% were seen once. Sequences were obtained from peripheral blood. The receptor source for this set is a woman aged 35 to 49 with acute or convalescent COVID-19.

The rearrangement links TRBV4-2 to TRBJ2-3, with D maybe TRBD1 (6 bases). Germline V gives CDR1 LGHNA, CDR2 YNFKEQ. The CDR3 extends over 15 amino acids. Deletions cut 4 bases from V and 6 bases from J, with 17 bases between. This CDR3 is CASSPGTHQGDTQYF. In DNA, the CDR3 is TGTGCCAGCAGCCCCGGGACACATCAGGGGGATACGCAGTATTTT.

V and J are TRBV3-1 (or the pseudogene TRBV3-2) and TRBJ2-1, with 8 bases aligning to TRBD1. After removal of 4 bases from V and 2 bases from J, the junction contained 4 bases not matched to a gene. This CDR3 has 15 residues. Germline CDR1 LGHDT, CDR2 YNNKEL (reference sequence). CDR3 in DNA: TGTGCCAGCAGCCGAGACAGGGGTCCCTACAATGAGCAGTTCTTC. It translates to CASSRDRGPYNEQFF.

The J gene is TRBJ2-2, the V gene TRBV3-1 (or the pseudogene TRBV3-2), with D tentatively TRBD2 (6 bases). Germline V gene data show CDR1 as LGHDT and CDR2 as YNNKEL (reference sequence). This CDR3 comprises 17 residues. V was shortened by 8 bases and J by 0 bases, with 19 bases between the two germline ends. The CDR3 is CASQFERVDANTGELFF. The CDR3 DNA follows: TGTGCCAGCCAGTTCGAGCGGGTGGACGCGAACACCGGGGAGCTGTTTTTT.

The chain employs TRBV7-9 and TRBJ2-1, with 8 bases identical to TRBD1. V was pared by 7 bases and J by 2 bases, with 13 bases of the junction left unmatched. Germline V gene sequence: CDR1 SEHNR, CDR2 FQNEAQ (reference sequence). The CDR3 has 17 residues. The CDR3 DNA is TGTGCCAGCACCCCAGGGGGCGGCGGTCCTGCCTACAATGAGCAGTTCTTC. This codes for CASTPGGGGPAYNEQFF. Together with reference TRBV7-9 and TRBJ2-1, the CDR3 gives the full variable domain: DTGVSQNPRHKITKRGQNVTFRCDPISEHNRLYWYRQTLGQGPEFLTYFQNEAQLEKSRLLSDRFSAERPKGSFSTLEIQRTEQGDSAMYLCASTPGGGGPAYNEQFFGPGTRLTVL.

The V and J genes are TRBV11-3 and TRBJ1-1; D is ambiguous. Trimming removed 8 bases from V and 1 base from J, with 11 bases in between. There are 13 residues in the CDR3. CDR1 is SGHNT and CDR2 is YENEEA in the germline V gene. The CDR3 loop is CASQTLENTEAFF. For the CDR3, the DNA is TGTGCCAGCCAGACTCTGGAGAACACTGAAGCTTTCTTT.

The chain joins TRBV6-5 to TRBJ2-7; the D is unclear. The germline V gene encodes CDR1 MNHEY and CDR2 SVGAGI. The V end was cut by 6 bases, the J end by 0 bases, with 9 bases between. CDR3 length: 13 residues. The DNA for the CDR3 is TGTGCCAGCAGCCTGGGCCCCTCCTACGAGCAGTACTTC. It codes for CASSLGPSYEQYF.

The chain carries TRBV27 and TRBJ1-1, with no clear D. V was pared by 3 bases and J by 4 bases, with 18 bases between. Germline CDR1 is MNHEY and CDR2 is SMNVEV (reference sequence). This CDR3 has 16 amino acids. The CDR3 loop reads CASSLAAEVWSTEAFF. The CDR3 DNA is TGTGCCAGCAGTTTGGCGGCTGAAGTTTGGTCCACTGAAGCTTTCTTT.

Regarding this clone: The sample contains more than one DNA sequence encoding this CDR3. The rearrangement joins TRBV6-5 to TRBJ2-1, with D unclear. The germline V gene has CDR1 MNHEY and CDR2 SVGAGI. The CDR3 extends over 13 amino acids. V lost 0 bases and J 6 bases, leaving 6 bases between the germline ends. The CDR3 DNA reads as TGTGCCAGCAGTTACTCTTCATTCAATGAGCAGTTCTTC. It translates to CASSYSSFNEQFF.

The chain has TRBV29-1 and TRBJ1-2; 7 bases are a match to TRBD1. The CDR3 totals 13 residues. V was clipped by 4 bases and J by 0 bases; unmatched bases: 2. From germline, CDR1 is SQVTM and CDR2 ANQGSEA. CDR3 sequence reads: CSVATGTNYGYTF. The CDR3 nucleotides are TGCAGCGTTGCGACAGGGACTAACTATGGCTACACCTTC.

A few counts support this clone. The chain uses TRBV19 and TRBJ1-5, with a tentative D call TRBD1 (6 bases). This CDR3 comprises 19 residues. V was cut by 3 bases and J by 2 bases, with 23 bases left in between. Germline CDR1 LNHDA, CDR2 SQIVND (reference sequence). The CDR3 region is CASSIYPGAGGAGNQPQHF. CDR3 nucleotides: TGTGCCAGTAGTATCTACCCGGGGGCGGGAGGGGCCGGCAATCAGCCCCAGCATTTT.

This sequence joins TRBV11-2 and TRBJ1-1, with 7 bases fitting TRBD1. CDR3 length: 14 residues. Germline values: CDR1 SGHAT, CDR2 FQNNGV. With 1 base clipped from V and 5 bases from J, the junction kept 4 bases outside the gene matches. The CDR3 coding sequence is TGTGCCAGCAGCTTAGGTACAGGGGTTACTGAAGCTTTCTTT. It yields the protein CASSLGTGVTEAFF.

This chain uses TRBV3-1 (or the pseudogene TRBV3-2) with TRBJ1-2, with 7 positions matching TRBD1. The CDR3 has 14 residues. V was pared by 3 bases and J by 11 bases, with 12 bases of the junction left unmatched. Germline assignment: CDR1 LGHDT and CDR2 YNNKEL (reference sequence). CDR3 region: CASSQFGTAIPYTF. CDR3 sequence (DNA): TGTGCCAGCAGCCAGTTCGGGACAGCCATTCCATACACCTTC.

This chain connects TRBV7-6 to TRBJ2-7; a weak D match, TRBD2 (6 bases). Germline V gene lookup returns CDR1 SGHVS and CDR2 FNYEAQ. Trimming shortened V by 5 bases and J by 3 bases, and 20 bases separated the two germline ends. This CDR3 has 16 amino acids. Written as DNA, the CDR3 is TGTGCCAGCAGCCCTCAGCGTGCGGGGTTGATCTACGAGCAGTACTTC. It is translated as CASSPQRAGLIYEQYF.

V usage is TRBV5-1 and J usage is TRBJ1-3; D is ambiguous. V lost 0 bases and J lost 8, with 15 bases in between. The CDR3 contains 15 residues. Germline CDR1 and CDR2: SGHRS and YFSETQ. CDR3 in DNA: TGCGCCAGCAGCTTGGCCGAGGGAGGTGGTTACACCATATATTTT. Translated, it gives CASSLAEGGGYTIYF.

This clone showed up just once. This chain links TRBV5-4 with TRBJ2-7; 8 nucleotides align to TRBD2. Germline CDR1 and CDR2: SGHNT and YYREEE (reference sequence). Trimming cost V 1 base and J 1 base; bases outside gene matches: 7. The CDR3 spans 16 residues. The CDR3 nucleotides are TGTGCCAGCAGCTTGCCGAGCGGGGGCCCGTCCTACGAGCAGTACTTC. Protein: CASSLPSGGPSYEQYF.

V usage is TRBV11-1 and J usage is TRBJ2-3; 7 nucleotides line up with TRBD1. The CDR3 totals 12 residues. Germline V gives CDR1 SGHAT, CDR2 FQDESV (reference sequence). The V gene end was trimmed by 9 bases and the J gene end by 3 bases; junction bases not matched to a gene: 3. The CDR3 loop is CASRQGTDTQYF. CDR3 in DNA: TGTGCCAGTAGACAGGGAACAGATACGCAGTATTTT.

The chain carries TRBV30 and TRBJ1-2; D remains unclear. V shed 0 bases and J shed 8 bases, with 10 bases lying between them. The CDR3 sequence is 12 residues long. Per the germline V gene, CDR1 is GTSNPN and CDR2 is SVGIG (reference sequence). The CDR3 region has the DNA TGTGCCTGGAGTGTCGGGGAGGAAGGCTACACCTTC. Translation: CAWSVGEEGYTF.

V is TRBV9 and J is TRBJ2-2; 11 positions agree with TRBD2. CDR1 SGDLS and CDR2 YYNGEE come from the germline V gene. V was pared by 3 bases and J by 0 bases, with 10 bases of the junction left unmatched. CDR3 length: 19 amino acids. The DNA of the CDR3 is TGTGCCAGCAGCGCCCAGTGGCTAGCGGGGGGCACGAACACCGGGGAGCTGTTTTTT. This encodes CASSAQWLAGGTNTGELFF.

V gene TRBV2 combines with J gene TRBJ2-1; 9 bases are a match to TRBD2. The CDR3 is 15 residues long. CDR1 is SNHLY and CDR2 is FYNNEI in the germline V gene. The ends lost 1 base at V and 3 bases at J; junction bases unmatched: 1. CDR3 sequence (DNA): TGTGCCAGCAGTGAAGGGCGGGGGGGCTACAATGAGCAGTTCTTC. It yields the protein CASSEGRGGYNEQFF.

The J gene is TRBJ2-1, the V gene TRBV19; D possibly corresponds to TRBD2 (5 bases). Germline V gene sequence: CDR1 LNHDA, CDR2 SQIVND (reference sequence). V lost 1 base to trimming and J lost 9 bases, with 16 bases between them. This CDR3 has 15 residues. The CDR3 DNA follows: TGTGCCAGTAGTATAGTAACGGGAAGGTATAGTGAGCAGTTCTTC. Protein product: CASSIVTGRYSEQFF. Variable domain in full (rest from reference TRBV19 and TRBJ2-1): DGGITQSPKYLFRKEGQNVTLSCEQNLNHDAMYWYRQDPGQGLRLIYYSQIVNDFQKGDIAEGYSVSREKKESFPLTVTSAQKNPTAFYLCASSIVTGRYSEQFFGPGTRLTVL.

V gene TRBV7-2 combines with J gene TRBJ1-6; D is unresolved. V lost 2 bases and J 0 bases, leaving 5 bases between the germline ends. This CDR3 is 15 amino acids long. Germline CDR1 SGHTA, CDR2 FQGNSA. CDR3 sequence (DNA): TGTGCCAGCAGCTTAACCGGCTCCTATAATTCACCCCTCCACTTT. As protein: CASSLTGSYNSPLHF.

The chain has TRBV21-1 and TRBJ2-7; the tabulated D call, TRBD2, remains unverified against the DNA. TRBV21-1 is shown as a pseudogene. The CDR3 consists of 16 residues. In DNA, the CDR3 is TGTGCCAGCAGCAAAGGCCCGCTAGCGAGGAGGTACGAGCAGTACTTC. Encoded protein: CASSKGPLARRYEQYF.

This chain joins TRBV29-1 and TRBJ2-3, with unresolved D. Germline V gene sequence: CDR1 SQVTM, CDR2 ANQGSEA. CDR3 length: 12 residues. V lost 3 bases, J lost 2 bases, and 6 bases lay in between. This CDR3 reads CSVEQDTDTQYF. CDR3 nucleotide sequence: TGCAGCGTTGAGCAGGACACAGATACGCAGTATTTT.

The gene calls are TRBV11-2 and TRBJ1-1; D unresolved. From germline, CDR1 is SGHAT and CDR2 FQNNGV. CDR3 length: 15 residues. V was trimmed by 4 bases and J by 1 base, leaving 13 bases between them. CDR3 residues: CASSSELLENTEAFF. In nucleotides, the CDR3 is TGTGCCAGCAGCTCTGAGCTCCTAGAGAACACTGAAGCTTTCTTT.

V usage is TRBV7-3 and J usage is TRBJ2-3, with a possible D match to TRBD1 (5 bases). The V gene's germline CDR1 is SGHTA and CDR2 FQGTGA. V lost 5 bases and J 5 bases, leaving 20 bases between the germline ends. The CDR3 runs to 16 residues. In DNA, the CDR3 is TGTGCCAGCAGCAGAGGCCTTGGCCAGGGAAGAGATACGCAGTATTTT. Protein product: CASSRGLGQGRDTQYF.

This sequence joins TRBV7-2 and TRBJ2-1, with 14 bases matching TRBD2. The V segment lost 1 base and the J segment 9 bases; nucleotides outside the gene matches: 5. Germline V gives CDR1 SGHTA, CDR2 FQGNSA. This CDR3 region has 16 residues. CDR3 amino acids: CASSLEGLAGASEQFF. The CDR3 coding sequence is TGTGCCAGCAGCTTAGAGGGACTAGCGGGAGCGAGTGAGCAGTTCTTC.

The CDR3 DNA sequence: TGTGCCAGCAGCTTAGCTTCCGGACTAGCATACGAGCAGTACTTC. Translating it yields CASSLASGLAYEQYF. This chain connects TRBV7-2 to TRBJ2-7; TRBD2 matches 8 bases. CDR1 and CDR2 (germline): SGHTA, FQGNSA. J gave up 4 bases and V 0 bases, and 5 bases lay outside the gene matches. The CDR3 length is 15 residues.

The chain uses TRBV5-1 and TRBJ2-7; TRBD1 agrees at 7 bases. Looked up from germline, CDR1 is SGHRS and CDR2 is YFSETQ. V shed 0 bases and J 7 bases; nucleotides not matched to a gene: 10. The CDR3 spans 15 residues. The CDR3 region has the DNA TGCGCCAGCAGCTTGGGAGTGGCACCAGGGGGTGAGCAGTACTTC. It codes for CASSLGVAPGGEQYF.

This sequence joins TRBV12-3 or TRBV12-4 and TRBJ1-1; D uncertain. The CDR3 has 12 residues. The V gene lost 5 bases and the J gene lost 10 bases, with 14 bases spanning the gap. This CDR3 reads CASSRPHSRAFF. CDR3 in DNA: TGTGCCAGCAGTCGGCCCCACAGTCGAGCTTTCTTT.

CDR3 DNA sequence: TGTGCCAGCTCACCACCCGATCAGCCCCAGCATTTT. Amino acids: CASSPPDQPQHF. The rearrangement uses TRBV18 and TRBJ1-5, with D unclear. Trimming removed 0 bases from V and 5 bases from J, with 2 bases in between. The CDR3 contains 12 residues. CDR1 and CDR2 (germline): KGHSH, LQKENI.